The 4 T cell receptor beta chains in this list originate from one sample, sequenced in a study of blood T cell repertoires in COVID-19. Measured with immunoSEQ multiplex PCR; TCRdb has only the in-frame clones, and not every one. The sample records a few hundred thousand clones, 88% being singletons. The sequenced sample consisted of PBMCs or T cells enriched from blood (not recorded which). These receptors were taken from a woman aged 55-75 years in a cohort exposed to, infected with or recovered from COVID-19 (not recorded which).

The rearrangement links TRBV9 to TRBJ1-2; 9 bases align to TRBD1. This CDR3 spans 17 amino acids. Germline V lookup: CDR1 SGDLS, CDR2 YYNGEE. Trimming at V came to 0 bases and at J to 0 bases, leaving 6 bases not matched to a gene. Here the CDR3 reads CASSVVGQGLANYGYTF. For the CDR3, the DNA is TGTGCCAGCAGCGTAGTGGGACAGGGTTTGGCTAACTATGGCTACACCTTC.

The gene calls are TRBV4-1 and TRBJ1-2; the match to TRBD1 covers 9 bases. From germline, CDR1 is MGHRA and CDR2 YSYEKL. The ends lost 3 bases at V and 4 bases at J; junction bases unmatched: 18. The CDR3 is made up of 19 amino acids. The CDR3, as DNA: TGCGCCAGCAGCCAGAACGGTCCCGGGACAGGGATTCTGGGCTATGGCTACACCTTC. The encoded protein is CASSQNGPGTGILGYGYTF.

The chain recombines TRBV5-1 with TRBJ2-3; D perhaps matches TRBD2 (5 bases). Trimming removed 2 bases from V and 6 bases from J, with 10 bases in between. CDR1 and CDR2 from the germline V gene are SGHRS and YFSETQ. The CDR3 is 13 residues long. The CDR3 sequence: CASSLVSGDTQYF. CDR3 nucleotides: TGCGCCAGCAGCTTAGTGTCGGGGGATACGCAGTATTTT.

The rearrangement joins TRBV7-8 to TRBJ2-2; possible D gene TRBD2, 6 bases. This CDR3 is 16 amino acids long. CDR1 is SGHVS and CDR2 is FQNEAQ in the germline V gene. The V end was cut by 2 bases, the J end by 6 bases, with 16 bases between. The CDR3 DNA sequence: TGTGCCAGCAGCTTAAGACATCACGGGGACTCCGGGGAGCTGTTTTTT. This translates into CASSLRHHGDSGELFF.